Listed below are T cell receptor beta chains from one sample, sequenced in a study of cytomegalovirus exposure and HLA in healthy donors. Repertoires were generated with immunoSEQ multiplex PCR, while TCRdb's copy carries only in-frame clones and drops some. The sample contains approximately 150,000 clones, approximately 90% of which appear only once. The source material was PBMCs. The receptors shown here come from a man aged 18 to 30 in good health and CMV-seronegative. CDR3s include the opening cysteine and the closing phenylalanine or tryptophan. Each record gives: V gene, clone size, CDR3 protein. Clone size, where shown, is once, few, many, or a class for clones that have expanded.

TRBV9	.	CASSVVEGTGELFF
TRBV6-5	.	CASSNRDRIYEQYF
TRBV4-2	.	CASSQDPLDEGLGMYEQYF
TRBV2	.	CASSERGQDNSPLHF
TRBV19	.	CASSIGPGSVTVFF
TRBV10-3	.	CAISGEYGNTIYF
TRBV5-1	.	CASSRDRAQETQYF
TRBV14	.	CASSRDRYGYTF
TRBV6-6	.	CASSHPGGRTEAFF
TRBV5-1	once	CASSLRGVRTDTQYF
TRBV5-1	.	CASSEQVTNEKLFF
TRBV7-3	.	CASSLPGTGLVALHNEQFF
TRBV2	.	CASSGGNTEAFF
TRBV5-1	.	CASSPGGYEQYF
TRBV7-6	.	CASSLRGREFNVLTF
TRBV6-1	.	CASSVVRIEAFF
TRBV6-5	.	CASSYSIGTPSYEQYF
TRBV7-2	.	CASSSGPQETQYF
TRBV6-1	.	CASSEVVQGKFVVIDEQFF
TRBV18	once	CASSPRETSSSYEQYF
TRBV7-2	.	CASSSADYYGYTF
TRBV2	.	CASRTGTGTSPLHF